This TCR beta chain was observed in a study of a mutant IDH1 vaccine in newly diagnosed glioma. Time point defined: week 23, last vaccination. Every vaccine dose comprised 300 ug of mutant IDH1 20-mer peptide plus topical imiquimod. Profiling relied on immunoSEQ multiplex PCR, and the TCRdb table lists in-frame clones only, not all of them. The table lists 60,000 to 100,000 clones, approximately 85% of them singletons. The CDR3 is 14 residues long. Germline lookup yields CDR1 SGHAT and CDR2 FQNNGV. The germline V and J ends were trimmed by 6 bases and 2 bases, with 14 bases remaining between them. On this clone itself: Antigen specificity is unknown.

Here the sequenced sample was PBMCs, taken from a glioma patient whose treatment included an IDH1 peptide vaccine. The clonotype comes from a woman in her forties or fifties with glioma. The rearrangement joins TRBV11-2 to TRBJ2-7; D unclear. The CDR3 DNA is TGTGCCAGCAGACGCCTCTCTTCGCCCTACGAGCAGTACTTC. Amino acid sequence: CASRRLSSPYEQYF.